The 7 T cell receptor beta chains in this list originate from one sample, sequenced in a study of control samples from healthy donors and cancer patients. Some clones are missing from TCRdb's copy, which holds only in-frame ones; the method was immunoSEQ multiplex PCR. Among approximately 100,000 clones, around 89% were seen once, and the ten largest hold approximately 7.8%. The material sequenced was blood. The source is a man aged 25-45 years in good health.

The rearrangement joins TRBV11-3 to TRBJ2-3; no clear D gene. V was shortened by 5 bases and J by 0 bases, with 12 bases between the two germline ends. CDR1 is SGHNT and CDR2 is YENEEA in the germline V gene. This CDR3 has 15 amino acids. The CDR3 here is CASSAGVASTDTQYF. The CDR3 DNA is TGTGCCAGCAGCGCCGGAGTTGCTAGCACAGATACGCAGTATTTT.

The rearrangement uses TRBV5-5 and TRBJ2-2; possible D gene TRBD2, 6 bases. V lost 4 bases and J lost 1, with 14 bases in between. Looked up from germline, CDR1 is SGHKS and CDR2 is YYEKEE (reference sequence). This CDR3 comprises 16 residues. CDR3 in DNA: TGTGCCAGCAGCCCTCGGGGCGGGGAGAACACCGGGGAGCTGTTTTTT. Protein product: CASSPRGGENTGELFF.

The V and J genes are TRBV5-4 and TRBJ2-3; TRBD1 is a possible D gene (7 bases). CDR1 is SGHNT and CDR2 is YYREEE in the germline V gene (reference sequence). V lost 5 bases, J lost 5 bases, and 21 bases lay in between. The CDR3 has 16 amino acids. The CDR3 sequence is CASRRGTEGWGDTQYF. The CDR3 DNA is TGTGCCAGCAGACGGGGGACAGAAGGTTGGGGAGATACGCAGTATTTT.

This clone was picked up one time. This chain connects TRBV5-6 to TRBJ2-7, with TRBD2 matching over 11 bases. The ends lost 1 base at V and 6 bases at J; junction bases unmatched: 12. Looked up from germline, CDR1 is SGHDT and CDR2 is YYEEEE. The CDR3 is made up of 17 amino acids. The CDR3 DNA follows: TGTGCCAGCAGCTTGTTCCTCCTAGCGGGAGGTTCAGGCGAGCAGTACTTC. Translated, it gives CASSLFLLAGGSGEQYF.

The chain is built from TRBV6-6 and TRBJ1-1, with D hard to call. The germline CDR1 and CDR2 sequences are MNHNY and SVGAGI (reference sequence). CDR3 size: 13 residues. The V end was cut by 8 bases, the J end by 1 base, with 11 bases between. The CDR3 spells CASQDGQNTEAFF. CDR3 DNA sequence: TGTGCCAGCCAGGACGGCCAGAACACTGAAGCTTTCTTT.

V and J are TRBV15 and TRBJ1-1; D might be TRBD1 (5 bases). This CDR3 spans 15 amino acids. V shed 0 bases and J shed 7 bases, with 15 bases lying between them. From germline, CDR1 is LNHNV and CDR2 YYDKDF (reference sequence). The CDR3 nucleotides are TGTGCCACCAGCAGAGAAGACAGCCCCGCCGATGAAGCTTTCTTT. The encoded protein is CATSREDSPADEAFF.

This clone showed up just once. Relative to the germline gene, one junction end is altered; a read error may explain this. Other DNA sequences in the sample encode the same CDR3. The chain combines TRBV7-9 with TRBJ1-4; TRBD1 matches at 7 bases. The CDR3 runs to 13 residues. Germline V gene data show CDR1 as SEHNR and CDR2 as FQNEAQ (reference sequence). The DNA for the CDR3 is TGCGCCAGCAGCTTGAGGACAGGTGAAAAACTGTTTTTT. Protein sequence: CASSLRTGEKLFF.